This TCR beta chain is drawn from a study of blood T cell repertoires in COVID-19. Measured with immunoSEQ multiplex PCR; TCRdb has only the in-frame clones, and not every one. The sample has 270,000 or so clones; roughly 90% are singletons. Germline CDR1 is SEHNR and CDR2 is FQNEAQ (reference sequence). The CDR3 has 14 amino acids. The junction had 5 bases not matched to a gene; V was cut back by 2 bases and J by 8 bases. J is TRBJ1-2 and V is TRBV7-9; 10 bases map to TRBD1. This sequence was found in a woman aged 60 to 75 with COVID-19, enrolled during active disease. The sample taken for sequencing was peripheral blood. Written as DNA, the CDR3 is TGTGCCAGCAGCTTACCGGACAGGGGGAGAGGCTACACCTTC. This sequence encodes CASSLPDRGRGYTF.